The T cell receptor (beta chain) under discussion was sequenced for a study of blood T cell repertoires in COVID-19. About the study: From the United States, Italy and Spain came samples of acute and convalescent COVID-19. The cDNA or gDNA used as material had been derived from T cells, B-cell-depleted T cells, or PBMCs.

The germline gives CDR1 SGHAT, CDR2 FQNNGV. The CDR3 runs to 16 residues. Trimming stripped 3 bases from V and 9 bases from J, with 18 bases between. In the authors' workflow: Estimation of nucleated cell counts relied on the amplification of reference gene primers. Data came from immunoSEQ multiplex PCR; TCRdb stores just in-frame clones and leaves some out. The V and J calls and the clone size are those of that table, but D and trimming were determined from the DNA. Among 300,000 to 350,000 clones listed, 75% to 90% were seen once. V is TRBV11-2 and J is TRBJ1-6, with D perhaps TRBD1 (6 bases). Sequencing used peripheral blood. The TCR comes from a man between 18 and 29 years old with active or convalescent COVID-19. CDR3 sequence: CASSFPRLGGRSPLHF. The CDR3 DNA reads TGTGCCAGCAGCTTTCCCCGCTTAGGGGGACGTTCACCCCTCCACTTT.